The rows below give T cell receptor beta chains drawn from one sample of a study of control samples from healthy donors and cancer patients. TCRdb's copy holds only in-frame clones and misses some; the assay was immunoSEQ multiplex PCR. The sample lists 250,000 to 300,000 clones; roughly four fifths were seen once. The sequencing input was PBMCs. The receptor source for this set is a woman aged 60 to 75 with lung cancer. The CDR3 runs from the conserved cysteine through the conserved F or W. Fields, in order: D gene, clone size, V gene, J gene, CDR3 DNA, CDR3 protein. A D gene is named only where the DNA matches it firmly. A clone size is listed for some rows: how often the clone was seen (once, few, many), or a class if it is expanded.

TRBD1	once	TRBV5-1	TRBJ1-1	TGCGCCAGCAGTAATCAGGGGGCGCCGGGCACTGAAGCTTTCTTT	CASSNQGAPGTEAFF
TRBD1	NA	TRBV5-3	TRBJ2-7	TGTGCCAGAAGCTTGGGTAGGACAGGGGAATGCGAGCAGTACTTC	CARSLGRTGECEQYF
TRBD1	NA	TRBV3-1/TRBV3-2	TRBJ1-6	TGTGCCAGCAGCGAAGGACAGGGGATAAATTCACCCCTCCACTTT	CASSEGQGINSPLHF
TRBD1	NA	TRBV5-1	TRBJ2-2	TGCGCCAGCAGCTATGGGACAGGGGAAGAGCTGTTTTTT	CASSYGTGEELFF
TRBD1	NA	TRBV25-1	TRBJ1-5	TGTGCCAGCAGTGGAACAGGGGGTTGGCAGCCCCAGCATTTT	CASSGTGGWQPQHF
NA	NA	TRBV10-3	TRBJ1-5	TGTGCCATCAGTGCGGAAAGCTACAATCAGCCCCAGCATTTT	CAISAESYNQPQHF
TRBD1	once	TRBV30	TRBJ1-2	TGTGCCTGGAGTGTCCTCCGGGACAGGGGTGCTCTTGGCTACACCTTC	CAWSVLRDRGALGYTF
TRBD1	NA	TRBV5-5	TRBJ1-1	TGTGCCAGCAGCCGCCAGACAGGGGGCTACACTGAAGCTTTCTTT	CASSRQTGGYTEAFF
NA	NA	TRBV5-1	TRBJ2-6	TGCGCCAGCAGCTTGGTTGAGTCTGGGGCCAACGTCCTGACTTTC	CASSLVESGANVLTF
TRBD2	many	TRBV12-5	TRBJ2-1	TGTGCTAGTGGTTTGATCACCACTAGCGGGAGGGCCCCCAATGAGCAGTTCTTC	CASGLITTSGRAPNEQFF
TRBD1	NA	TRBV6-1	TRBJ1-4	TGTGCCAGCAGTGAAGACTATCAGGGGGCGGTAGGTGAAAAACTGTTTTTT	CASSEDYQGAVGEKLFF
NA	NA	TRBV4-1	TRBJ1-6	TGCGCCAGCAGCCAAGAGGGGCATAATTCACCCCTCCACTTT	CASSQEGHNSPLHF
NA	NA	TRBV6-2/TRBV6-3	TRBJ2-7	TGTGCCAGCAGTGACCACTACGAGCAGTACTTC	CASSDHYEQYF
TRBD2	NA	TRBV7-8	TRBJ2-1	TGTGCCAGCAGCTTATCCCCGGGAGGAGGCTACAATGAGCAGTTCTTC	CASSLSPGGGYNEQFF
TRBD1	once	TRBV6-5	TRBJ2-3	TGTGCCAGCAGTTACGAAGGACAGGGAGAAGATACGCAGTATTTT	CASSYEGQGEDTQYF
NA	NA	TRBV9	TRBJ2-6	TGTGCCAGCAGCTCCCGTCAGGGGGGGAGCTCTGGGGCCAACGTCCTGACTTTC	CASSSRQGGSSGANVLTF
NA	NA	TRBV2	TRBJ1-5	TGTGCCAGCAGTGAAAGGATGGGGGGATATCGGCCCCAGCATTTT	CASSERMGGYRPQHF
NA	NA	TRBV28	TRBJ2-1	TGTGCCAGCAGCAAACAGGGTCTCCAGAATGAGCAGTTCTTC	CASSKQGLQNEQFF
NA	once	TRBV5-8	TRBJ1-5	TGTGCCAGCAGCTTGTTCGGGTCTACAGCGAGCAATCAGCCCCAGCATTTT	CASSLFGSTASNQPQHF
NA	NA	TRBV5-1	TRBJ1-1	TGCGCCAGCAGCTTACCGGGGGCTGAAGCTTTCTTT	CASSLPGAEAFF
TRBD2	NA	TRBV6-5	TRBJ2-3	TGTGCCAGCAGTTACGCCTTAGCGGGGGGTCAGAATACGCAGTATTTT	CASSYALAGGQNTQYF
NA	NA	TRBV28	TRBJ1-2	TGTGCCAGCAGTCCTTTTAGGACAGCCACTAACTATGGCTACACCTTC	CASSPFRTATNYGYTF
TRBD1	few	TRBV7-2	TRBJ1-1	TGTGCCAGCAGCAGACGGACAGGGGGGAACACTGAAGCTTTCTTT	CASSRRTGGNTEAFF
NA	NA	TRBV15	TRBJ1-3	TGTGCCACCAGCACTTACTGGACAGTCCCCGGAAACACCATATATTTT	CATSTYWTVPGNTIYF
NA	NA	TRBV5-1	TRBJ2-5	TGCGCCAGCAGCTTGGGCCAAGAGACCCAGTACTTC	CASSLGQETQYF
NA	once	TRBV5-4	TRBJ1-2	TGTGCCAGCAGCCCTCTAAGTCTTGACGGCTCCTATGGCTACACCTTC	CASSPLSLDGSYGYTF
TRBD1	NA	TRBV29-1	TRBJ2-5	TGCAGCGTTGAAGGGACAGGGGTACAAGAGACCCAGTACTTC	CSVEGTGVQETQYF
TRBD2	NA	TRBV10-2	TRBJ2-7	TGCGCCAGCAGTGAGGGACTAGTCTACGAGCAGTACTTC	CASSEGLVYEQYF
NA	NA	TRBV29-1	TRBJ1-1	TGCAGCGTATCAGACAGCCGGAACACTGAAGCTTTCTTT	CSVSDSRNTEAFF
NA	NA	TRBV10-1	TRBJ2-2	TGCGCCAGCAGCGGGGGCGGCACCGGGGAGCTGTTTTTT	CASSGGGTGELFF
TRBD2	NA	TRBV9	TRBJ2-1	TGTGCCAGCAGCCCCCGGACTAGCGGGAAGGGTGAGCAGTTCTTC	CASSPRTSGKGEQFF
TRBD1	NA	TRBV5-1	TRBJ1-4	TGCGCCAGCAGCCCCCGACAGTACCGGGACAGGGGGCCTGAAAAACTGTTTTTT	CASSPRQYRDRGPEKLFF
NA	NA	TRBV5-1	TRBJ2-3	TGCGCCAGCATTAGTGGACAGCCGGGCGGAGATACGCAGTATTTT	CASISGQPGGDTQYF
NA	few	TRBV3-1/TRBV3-2	TRBJ1-2	TGTGCCAGCAGCCAAGGAAGTGATTCGGTACATGGCTACACCTTC	CASSQGSDSVHGYTF